Listed below are T cell receptor beta chains from one sample, sequenced in a study of blood T cell repertoires in COVID-19. The protocol was immunoSEQ multiplex PCR, while the TCRdb copy is restricted to in-frame clones and leaves out a portion. The table includes approximately 270,000 clones, approximately 86% detected once. The sample comprised peripheral blood. The receptor source for this set is a human donor with COVID-19, enrolled during active disease. The donor label of this sample is uncertain. The CDR3 runs from the conserved cysteine through the conserved F or W. A D gene is named only where the DNA matches it firmly. Clone size is stated in some rows and not others, as once, few, many or a class when expanded.

clone_size | d_call | j_call | v_call | cdr3_aa | cdr3_nt
NA | TRBD2 | TRBJ2-7 | TRBV28 | CASSSYLAGVEEQYF | TGTGCCAGCAGTTCATACTTAGCGGGAGTGGAAGAGCAGTACTTC
NA | TRBD1 | TRBJ1-1 | TRBV19 | CATRLQGETEAFF | TGTGCCACCAGGCTTCAGGGGGAAACTGAAGCTTTCTTT
NA | NA | TRBJ2-5 | TRBV5-6 | CASTLGGLQETQYF | TGTGCCAGCACCTTGGGGGGACTTCAAGAGACCCAGTACTTC
NA | TRBD1 | TRBJ1-5 | TRBV28 | CASSLDRFQPQHF | TGTGCCAGCAGTCTGGACAGGTTTCAGCCCCAGCATTTT
NA | NA | TRBJ1-6 | TRBV18 | CASSPSAGDNSPLHF | TGTGCCAGCTCACCATCCGCAGGGGATAATTCACCCCTCCACTTT
NA | TRBD2 | TRBJ2-5 | TRBV7-7 | CATREGEEETQYF | TGTGCCACGCGGGAGGGGGAGGAAGAGACCCAGTACTTC
NA | TRBD1 | TRBJ1-1 | TRBV6-5 | CAGSIEQGRGTEAFF | TGTGCCGGGAGTATCGAACAGGGGCGGGGTACTGAAGCTTTCTTT
NA | NA | TRBJ1-5 | TRBV27 | CASSPGIYSNQPQHF | TGTGCCAGCAGTCCCGGGATCTATAGCAATCAGCCCCAGCATTTT
NA | NA | TRBJ1-3 | TRBV28 | CASSARSSGNTIYF | TGTGCCAGCTCGGCGAGGTCCTCTGGAAACACCATATATTTT
NA | TRBD1 | TRBJ2-7 | TRBV5-6 | CASSPGTGGFYGQYF | TGTGCCAGCAGCCCCGGGACAGGGGGCTTTTACGGGCAGTACTTC
NA | NA | TRBJ2-5 | TRBV29-1 | CSVWETETQYF | TGCAGCGTTTGGGAGACAGAGACCCAGTACTTC
NA | NA | TRBJ1-5 | TRBV29-1 | CSVGSGDSNQPQHF | TGCAGCGTTGGGTCCGGGGATAGCAATCAGCCCCAGCATTTT
NA | NA | TRBJ1-1 | TRBV9 | CASSVELNTEAFF | TGTGCCAGCAGCGTAGAACTAAACACTGAAGCTTTCTTT
NA | NA | TRBJ2-5 | TRBV19 | CASSREETQYF | TGTGCCAGTAGTAGAGAAGAGACCCAGTACTTC
NA | TRBD1 | TRBJ1-2 | TRBV29-1 | CSVIGGQGSNYGYTF | TGCAGCGTTATTGGGGGACAGGGCTCTAACTATGGCTACACCTTC
NA | NA | TRBJ1-2 | TRBV28 | CASSSEGAGGHYGYTF | TGTGCCAGCAGTTCCGAAGGGGCCGGCGGACACTATGGCTACACCTTC
NA | NA | TRBJ1-4 | TRBV28 | CASSSRGGVATNEKLFF | TGTGCCAGCAGTTCACGGGGGGGAGTTGCAACTAATGAAAAACTGTTTTTT
NA | NA | TRBJ2-7 | TRBV9 | CASSPRFEAYEQYF | TGTGCCAGCAGCCCTAGGTTTGAGGCTTACGAGCAGTACTTC
NA | NA | TRBJ2-2 | TRBV7-8 | CASTLGDRIGIGELFF | TGTGCCAGCACCTTAGGAGACAGGATAGGGATCGGGGAGCTGTTTTTT
NA | NA | TRBJ1-1 | TRBV25-1 | CASSTTGTNTEAFF | TGTGCCAGCAGTACCACAGGGACGAACACTGAAGCTTTCTTT
NA | TRBD2 | TRBJ2-2 | TRBV2 | CASSVRAGGNTGELFF | TGTGCCAGCAGTGTCCGGGCGGGAGGGAACACCGGGGAGCTGTTTTTT
once | NA | TRBJ2-7 | TRBV5-1 | CASKGDTSYEQYF | TGCGCCAGCAAGGGGGACACAAGCTACGAGCAGTACTTC
NA | NA | TRBJ1-6 | TRBV27 | CASSSPGNRGGVSPLHF | TGTGCCAGCAGTTCCCCCGGGAACCGCGGGGGGGTTTCACCCCTCCACTTT
NA | NA | TRBJ1-1 | TRBV2 | CATGGQLYEAFF | TGTGCCACGGGGGGGCAGCTTTATGAAGCTTTCTTT
NA | NA | TRBJ1-1 | TRBV9 | CASSDPGKTEAFF | TGTGCCAGCAGTGACCCGGGGAAAACTGAAGCTTTCTTT
NA | TRBD2 | TRBJ2-1 | TRBV4-3 | CASSQGETSGRDEQFF | TGCGCCAGCAGCCAAGGGGAGACTAGCGGGAGGGATGAGCAGTTCTTC
NA | TRBD2 | TRBJ2-1 | TRBV4-1 | CASTGLAASSYNEQFF | TGCGCCAGCACCGGACTAGCGGCCAGCTCCTACAATGAGCAGTTCTTC
NA | TRBD2 | TRBJ2-5 | TRBV27 | CASRGEGLAMSETQYF | TGTGCCAGCAGGGGGGAGGGGCTAGCGATGTCGGAGACCCAGTACTTC
once | TRBD1 | TRBJ1-2 | TRBV28 | CASSRQGSANYGYTF | TGTGCCAGCAGCCGACAGGGCTCAGCTAACTATGGCTACACCTTC
NA | NA | TRBJ2-5 | TRBV30 | CAWNQAGLQETQYF | TGTGCCTGGAACCAGGCGGGGCTCCAGGAGACCCAGTACTTC
few | TRBD1 | TRBJ2-1 | TRBV2 | CASSSGTGVLNEQFF | TGTGCCAGCAGTTCCGGGACAGGGGTACTCAATGAGCAGTTCTTC
NA | TRBD2 | TRBJ2-3 | TRBV28 | CASSPERGTDTQYF | TGTGCCAGCAGTCCCGAGCGGGGTACAGATACGCAGTATTTT
NA | NA | TRBJ2-3 | TRBV21-1 | CASSKVGGRVLDQSASTDTQYF | TGTGCCAGCAGCAAAGTTGGAGGGCGGGTCCTGGATCAGTCAGCTAGCACAGATACGCAGTATTTT
NA | TRBD1 | TRBJ1-3 | TRBV27 | CASSIPDRGAGNTIYF | TGTGCCAGCAGTATCCCGGACAGGGGGGCCGGAAACACCATATATTTT
NA | TRBD1 | TRBJ1-1 | TRBV11-2 | CASSQDRGRANTEAFF | TGTGCCAGCAGCCAAGACAGGGGGCGGGCAAACACTGAAGCTTTCTTT
NA | TRBD1 | TRBJ1-6 | TRBV5-8 | CASSLEQGAASPLHF | TGTGCCAGCAGCTTGGAGCAGGGGGCCGCTTCACCCCTCCACTTT
NA | NA | TRBJ1-5 | TRBV2 | CASRQGYSNQPQHF | TGTGCCAGCAGACAGGGTTATAGCAATCAGCCCCAGCATTTT